Here is one T cell receptor beta chain with its context. The study recruited people aged roughly 18 to 100 years across 24 US areas. Clinical history as reported by participants underpinned cohort assignment. Some clones are missing from TCRdb's copy, which holds only in-frame ones; the method was immunoSEQ multiplex PCR. The sample records approximately 220,000 clones, 80% being singletons. These data are taken from a study of blood T cell repertoires in COVID-19. Study-level information: From the United States, Italy and Spain came samples of acute and convalescent COVID-19. T cells, B-cell-depleted T cells, or PBMCs provided the cDNA or gDNA that served as material.

The source material was PBMCs or T cells enriched from blood (not recorded which). The receptor was derived from a middle-aged woman with acute COVID-19.

CDR3 DNA sequence: TGTGCCACCAGTGACCCGAGGTCAGGGGGAATAGGGCCCCAGCATTTT. Protein: CATSDPRSGGIGPQHF. The gene calls are TRBV24-1 and TRBJ1-5; 7 nucleotides match TRBD1. Per germline, CDR1 KGHDR and CDR2 SFDVKD. The CDR3 is made up of 16 amino acids. Trimming removed 4 bases from V and 9 bases from J; junction bases left unmatched: 14.